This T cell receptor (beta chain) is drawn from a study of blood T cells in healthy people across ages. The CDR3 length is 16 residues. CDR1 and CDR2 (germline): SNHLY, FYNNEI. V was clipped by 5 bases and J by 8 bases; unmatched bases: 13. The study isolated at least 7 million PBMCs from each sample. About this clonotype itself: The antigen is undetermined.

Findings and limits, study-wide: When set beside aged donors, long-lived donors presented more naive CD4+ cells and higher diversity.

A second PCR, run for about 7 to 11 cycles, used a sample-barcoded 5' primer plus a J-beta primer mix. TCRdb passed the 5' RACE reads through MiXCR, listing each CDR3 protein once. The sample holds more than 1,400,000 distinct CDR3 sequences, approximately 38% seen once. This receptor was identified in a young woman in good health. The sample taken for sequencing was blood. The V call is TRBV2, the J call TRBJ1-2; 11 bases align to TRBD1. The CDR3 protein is CASSPGPGQGASGYTF. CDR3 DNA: TGTGCCAGCAGTCCCGGCCCCGGACAGGGGGCTAGCGGCTACACCTTC.